This T cell receptor beta chain was captured by sequencing in a study of T cells after yellow fever vaccination. Background on the study: The fractions with low cell numbers were processed using SMART-Seq v4 Ultra Low Input. Findings of the study overall: Within FACS-sorted repertoires, abundant clonotypes contaminating from the bulk population could be present. Weaker, the secondary response had a peak occurring faster, on day 5 versus 15.

The CDR3 is 15 amino acids. CDR1 is SGHVS and CDR2 is FQNEAQ in the germline V gene. Unmatched junction bases numbered 10, after V lost 7 bases and J lost 4 bases. As to this clonotype: Its matching antigen is unknown.

5'RACE template switching produced TCR cDNA carrying a universal primer site and UMIs. One entry per CDR3 protein, called by TCRdb with MiXCR from the 5' RACE reads. Here the sample spans some 350,000 distinct CDR3 sequences, around 6.5% being singletons. The TCR originated in a man aged 25-40 years who received the YFV17D yellow fever vaccine. The sample consisted of PBMCs, taken 5 days after the yellow fever booster vaccination. The chain recombines TRBV7-8 with TRBJ2-1; 7 bases line up with TRBD1. The CDR3: CASNPWDSLYNEQFF. In DNA form, the CDR3 reads TGTGCCAGCAACCCCTGGGACAGCTTATACAATGAGCAGTTCTTC.